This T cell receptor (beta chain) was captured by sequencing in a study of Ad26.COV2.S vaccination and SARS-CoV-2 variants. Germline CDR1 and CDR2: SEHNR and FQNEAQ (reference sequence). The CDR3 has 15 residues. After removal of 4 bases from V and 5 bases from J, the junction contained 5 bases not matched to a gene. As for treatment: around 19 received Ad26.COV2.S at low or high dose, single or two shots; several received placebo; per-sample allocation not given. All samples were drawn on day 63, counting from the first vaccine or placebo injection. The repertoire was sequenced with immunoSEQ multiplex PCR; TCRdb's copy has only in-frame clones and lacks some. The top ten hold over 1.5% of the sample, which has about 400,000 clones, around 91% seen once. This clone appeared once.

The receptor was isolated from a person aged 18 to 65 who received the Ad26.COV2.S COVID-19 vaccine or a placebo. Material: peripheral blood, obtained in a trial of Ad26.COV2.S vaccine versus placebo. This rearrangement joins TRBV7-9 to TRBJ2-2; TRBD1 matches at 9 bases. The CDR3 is CASSWTGVKTGELFF. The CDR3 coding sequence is TGTGCCAGCAGCTGGACAGGGGTAAAGACCGGGGAGCTGTTTTTT.